These 4 T cell receptor beta chains came from one sample sequenced in a study of shared clonotypes between healthy human individuals. Cells designated naive CD8 were CD45RO-negative and were positively selected for CCR7, with terminally differentiated effector memory CD45RA+ cells excluded. The assay was immunoSEQ multiplex PCR, and TCRdb's table has in-frame clones only and misses some. Seen here are millions of clones, about 95% observed once, and the top ten hold approximately 1.2%. The specimen was naive CD8+ T cells sorted from blood. The receptors were gathered from a man younger than 35 in good health.

The V gene is TRBV6-1, the J gene TRBJ1-1, with 8 bases lining up with TRBD1. Germline-derived CDR1 and CDR2 are MNHNS and SASEGT. Unmatched junction bases numbered 5, after V lost 3 bases and J lost 8 bases. CDR3 length: 13 amino acids. CDR3 in amino acids: CASSDLTGAEAFF. The CDR3 DNA reads as TGTGCCAGCAGTGATTTGACAGGGGCCGAAGCTTTCTTT.

On this clone: In the same sample, other DNA sequences code for this CDR3. The chain recombines TRBV7-8 with TRBJ2-7, with 9 bases matching TRBD1. In germline, CDR1 is SGHVS, CDR2 FQNEAQ. The CDR3 extends over 15 amino acids. The V gene end was trimmed by 0 bases and the J gene end by 2 bases; junction bases not matched to a gene: 2. CDR3 in amino acids: CASSLARQGAYEQYF. Written as DNA, the CDR3 is TGTGCCAGCAGCTTAGCCCGACAGGGGGCCTACGAGCAGTACTTC.

The V call is TRBV11-2, the J call TRBJ2-2, with TRBD1 as a possible D gene (6 bases). Germline V gene lookup returns CDR1 SGHAT and CDR2 FQNNGV. Trimming left V 1 base short and J 5 bases short, with 17 bases between. The CDR3 has 17 residues. The CDR3 is CASSLGRDIRVTGELFF. CDR3 nucleotides: TGTGCCAGCAGCTTAGGAAGGGACATACGGGTAACCGGGGAGCTGTTTTTT.

Notes on this clone: Other DNA variants within this sample encode the same CDR3. This chain connects TRBV7-9 to TRBJ2-7; D is ambiguous. CDR1 and CDR2 from the germline V gene are SEHNR and FQNEAQ (reference sequence). V shed 5 bases and J shed 6 bases, with 8 bases lying between them. The CDR3 sequence is 11 residues long. CDR3 region: CASSLLLEQYF. CDR3 in DNA: TGTGCCAGCAGCCTCCTTCTCGAGCAGTACTTC. Combining the CDR3 with reference TRBV7-9 and TRBJ2-7 gives the whole variable domain DTGVSQNPRHKITKRGQNVTFRCDPISEHNRLYWYRQTLGQGPEFLTYFQNEAQLEKSRLLSDRFSAERPKGSFSTLEIQRTEQGDSAMYLCASSLLLEQYFGPGTRLTVT.